This entry describes one T cell receptor (beta chain). As yet, its antigen is unknown. Investigators took 9.5 to 10 milliliters of peripheral blood from every donor. The data derive from a study of blood T cells in healthy people across ages. Study-level points and caveats: Getting older went along with TCR beta diversity per million T cells dropping roughly linearly.

This CDR3 is built from 12 residues. The junction had 4 bases not matched to a gene; V was cut back by 5 bases and J by 10 bases. Sample-barcoded 5' priming and a J-beta primer mix drove a second PCR of roughly 6 to 12 cycles. Researchers report that each sample yielded at least 3 million CDR3-containing paired-end reads. MiXCR, applied by TCRdb to the 5' RACE reads, yields one record per CDR3 protein. Of about 730,000 distinct CDR3 sequences in the sample, more than 40% were seen once. This sequence originates from a woman aged 60-75 years in good health. The specimen sequenced was blood. V gene TRBV12-3 or TRBV12-4 combines with J gene TRBJ1-4; 7 nucleotides line up with TRBD1. CDR3 residues: CASSPRQGKLFF. The CDR3 DNA reads as TGTGCCAGCAGTCCACGACAGGGAAAACTGTTTTTT.